This TCR beta chain was captured by sequencing in a study of CD8+ T cells in alopecia areata. Regarding the study as a whole: When scalp samples are sequenced, resident alphabeta T cells of normal skin are also captured.

Trimming cost V 9 bases and J 3 bases; bases outside gene matches: 3. Germline-derived CDR1 and CDR2 are WSHSY and SAAADI. This CDR3 spans 13 amino acids. The treatment was: oral pan-JAK inhibitor, 5-10 mg twice daily. Punch biopsies of lesional scalp, plus peripheral blood, were taken from alopecia areata patients. Isolated RNA was reverse transcribed into cDNA used as the sequencing template. TCRdb keeps only in-frame clones here, not all; method: immunoSEQ multiplex PCR. This sample has over 150,000 clones, with roughly 50% found just once. This clone occurred a few times. Antigen unknown. The sample in question was CD8+ T cells sorted from blood, obtained at week 24, from a patient treated with tofacitinib. The TCR comes from a human donor with alopecia areata. This chain links TRBV10-2 with TRBJ2-1, with 9 bases that match TRBD1. CDR3 nucleotide sequence: TGCGCCAGTACAGGGGGCCTCTACAATGAGCAGTTCTTC. Its translation is CASTGGLYNEQFF.